The T cell receptor beta chain described here comes from a study of shared clonotypes between healthy human individuals. After removal of 2 bases from V and 3 bases from J, the junction contained 4 bases not matched to a gene. Looked up from germline, CDR1 is GTSNPN and CDR2 is SVGIG (reference sequence). The CDR3 is made up of 14 amino acids. General observations from the study: Larger estimated richness was generally seen in naive subsets than in memory subsets.

Turning to this clone: Antigen: not known.

The table came from immunoSEQ multiplex PCR; TCRdb's copy has only in-frame clones and leaves some out. The sample holds a few million clones; about 94% are singletons and the top ten take approximately 0.13%. The V call is TRBV30, the J call TRBJ2-5; TRBD1 matches 9 bases. Material: naive CD4+ T cells sorted from blood. The sample's subset: CD45RA+ positively selected. This receptor was taken from a man younger than 30 in good health. The CDR3 nucleotides are TGTGCCTGGAGTTATGGGACAGGGAAAGAGACCCAGTACTTC. Encoded protein: CAWSYGTGKETQYF.